Presented here are 13 T cell receptor beta chains from one specimen sequenced in a study of Graves' ophthalmopathy and Graves' hyperthyroidism. TCR beta CDR3 amplification used RNA transcripts. First-round RT-PCR employed HTBI primers, with a second-round multiplex PCR after it. Using its own MiXCR run on the multiplex PCR reads, TCRdb lists one record per CDR3 protein. The data contain roughly 160,000 distinct CDR3 sequences, roughly two fifths of them singletons. The sequenced sample was peripheral blood. Receptors were obtained from a woman between 35 and 50 years old with Graves' ophthalmopathy.

The chain recombines TRBV11-1 with TRBJ1-1; 9 bases map to TRBD1. V was clipped by 5 bases and J by 5 bases; unmatched bases: 6. This CDR3 spans 14 amino acids. The V gene's germline CDR1 is SGHAT and CDR2 FQDESV (reference sequence). CDR3 bases: TGTGCCAGCAGCGGAGACAGGGGGAGGACTGAAGCTTTCTTT. It specifies CASSGDRGRTEAFF. Variable domain in full (rest from reference TRBV11-1 and TRBJ1-1): EAEVAQSPRYKITEKSQAVAFWCDPISGHATLYWYRQILGQGPELLVQFQDESVVDDSQLPKDRFSAERLKGVDSTLKIQPAELGDSAMYLCASSGDRGRTEAFFGQGTRLTVV.

The sample holds many counts of this clonotype. This chain joins TRBV12-3 or TRBV12-4 and TRBJ2-5; the D is unclear. The CDR3 totals 17 residues. Trimming took 2 bases from V and 5 from J, leaving 21 bases between them. The DNA for the CDR3 is TGTGCCAGCAGTTTATTAGTGTCGGCTGGGGTTCGGGAGACCCAGTACTTC. Amino acids: CASSLLVSAGVRETQYF.

In its sample, this clonotype was seen many times. This chain joins TRBV20-1 and TRBJ1-5; D uncertain. Trimming left V 5 bases short and J 0 bases short, with 8 bases between. The CDR3 has 13 amino acids. Germline V gives CDR1 DFQATT, CDR2 SNEGSKA (reference sequence). The CDR3 nucleotides are TGCAGTGCTTTCAAGAATAGCAATCAGCCCCAGCATTTT. It yields the protein CSAFKNSNQPQHF.

The chain joins TRBV12-3 or TRBV12-4 to TRBJ1-1; D perhaps matches TRBD1 (5 bases). CDR3 length: 14 residues. V lost 3 bases to trimming and J lost 4 bases, with 12 bases between them. CDR3 DNA sequence: TGTGCCAGCAGTTTGGAGCGGGGCAGCACTGAAGCTTTCTTT. Translating it yields CASSLERGSTEAFF.

This sequence joins TRBV20-1 and TRBJ1-6; D is undetermined. Germline V gene data show CDR1 as DFQATT and CDR2 as SNEGSKA (reference sequence). Trimming took off 2 bases at V and 5 bases at J, with 7 bases between the two ends. This CDR3 contains 13 residues. CDR3 bases: TGCAGTGCTAGAAGTCAGGATAATTCACCCCTCCACTTT. Translated, it gives CSARSQDNSPLHF.

This clonotype was observed at least ten times. This chain links TRBV6-6 with TRBJ1-6; TRBD1 agrees at 7 bases. Germline CDR1 MNHNY, CDR2 SVGAGI (reference sequence). This CDR3 is 13 amino acids long. Germline trimming cut 3 bases from V and 9 bases from J; bases unmatched to any gene: 2. This CDR3 is CASSYRQGSPLHF. The CDR3 nucleotides read TGTGCCAGCAGTTATCGACAGGGTTCACCCCTCCACTTT.

The rearrangement uses TRBV19 and TRBJ2-5, with TRBD1 identical over 7 bases. The V gene's germline CDR1 is LNHDA and CDR2 SQIVND (reference sequence). The CDR3 totals 15 residues. Trimming removed 4 bases from V and 4 bases from J; junction bases left unmatched: 9. CDR3 protein: CASSKGRGNGETQYF. CDR3 DNA sequence: TGTGCCAGTAGTAAGGGCAGGGGGAACGGAGAGACCCAGTACTTC.

This clonotype was seen only once. The V gene is TRBV7-3, the J gene TRBJ2-2, with D possibly being TRBD2 (6 bases). Trimming removed 0 bases from V and 1 base from J, with 9 bases in between. Germline V gene data show CDR1 as SGHTA and CDR2 as FQGTGA. The CDR3 is made up of 16 amino acids. CDR3 sequence reads: CASSLTGLGNTGELFF. In nucleotides, the CDR3 is TGTGCCAGCAGCTTAACGGGACTGGGGAACACCGGGGAGCTGTTTTTT.

This clonotype was recorded many times. The chain's CDR3 is CASRVGTAYEQYF. The CDR3 bases are TGTGCCAGCAGGGTTGGGACAGCCTACGAGCAGTACTTC. This chain joins TRBV27 and TRBJ2-7; 7 positions agree with TRBD1. Germline values: CDR1 MNHEY, CDR2 SMNVEV (reference sequence). The ends lost 6 bases at V and 2 bases at J; junction bases unmatched: 4. The CDR3 runs to 13 residues.

J is TRBJ2-7 and V is TRBV10-3; D is possibly TRBD1 (6 bases). In germline, CDR1 is ENHRY, CDR2 SYGVKD. The CDR3 covers 15 residues. Deletions cut 6 bases from V and 7 bases from J, with 22 bases between. CDR3 sequence: CAISPGTRQNGEQYF. For the CDR3, the DNA is TGTGCCATCAGCCCCGGGACACGTCAAAACGGGGAGCAGTACTTC.

This clonotype was counted only a few times. The rearrangement links TRBV10-3 to TRBJ2-7; D uncertain. V gave up 8 bases and J gave up 4 bases, with 18 bases separating them. CDR1 and CDR2 from the germline V gene are ENHRY and SYGVKD. The CDR3 is 14 amino acids. In DNA, the CDR3 is TGTGCCATCCAAACGGGCAGTACTATTTACGAGCAGTACTTC. It specifies CAIQTGSTIYEQYF.

This clonotype showed up many times. For the CDR3, the DNA is TGTGCCAGCGGACTCGACTCTGGGGCCAACGTCCTGACTTTC. Protein: CASGLDSGANVLTF. The chain uses TRBV27 and TRBJ2-6; TRBD2 might be the D (5 bases). CDR3 length: 14 amino acids. V was cut by 8 bases and J by 0 bases, with 8 bases left in between. Germline CDR1 reads MNHEY; CDR2 reads SMNVEV (reference sequence).

This clonotype was seen a handful of times. The J gene is TRBJ2-7, the V gene TRBV6-2 or TRBV6-3; D is ambiguous. The CDR3 has 13 residues. The ends were cut back, 2 bases at V and 7 bases at J, with 12 bases in the middle. Per the germline V gene, CDR1 is MNHEY and CDR2 is SVGEGT. The CDR3 spells CASSYPWSGEQYF. CDR3 in DNA: TGTGCCAGCAGTTACCCATGGTCGGGTGAGCAGTACTTC.